These 20 T cell receptor beta chains were sequenced from one sample in a study of blood T cell repertoires in COVID-19 (dated by TCRdb to the early 2020s). Libraries were constructed by the immunoSEQ multiplex PCR assay. In its TCRdb copy, this immuneACCESS table keeps in-frame sequences only and misses some clones. Where compared with another copy, unresolved V genes explain less than half of these, and the others have no known cause. The sample table contains some 190,000 clones; only one count was recorded for 80% of them. The top ten clonotypes cover under 15% of the sample. Sequencing input: PBMCs or T cells enriched from blood (not recorded which). All receptors derive from a man aged 55 to 70 who had been exposed to COVID-19.

This sequence joins TRBV9 and TRBJ1-2; 8 bases map to TRBD1. This CDR3 region has 14 residues. Per germline, CDR1 SGDLS and CDR2 YYNGEE. The V gene end was trimmed by 0 bases and the J gene end by 8 bases; junction bases not matched to a gene: 6. CDR3 in amino acids: CASSVVGSGGGYTF. The CDR3 DNA sequence: TGTGCCAGCAGCGTAGTAGGGTCAGGGGGCGGCTACACCTTC.

This clone was counted only a few times. CDR3 in amino acids: CASGPTGVPNQPQHF. CDR3 DNA: TGTGCCAGCGGACCAACAGGGGTCCCTAATCAGCCCCAGCATTTT. The chain carries TRBV27 and TRBJ1-5, with 7 positions matching TRBD1. Germline CDR1 is MNHEY and CDR2 is SMNVEV (reference sequence). Trimming at V came to 8 bases and at J to 4 bases, leaving 11 bases not matched to a gene. The CDR3 contains 15 residues.

The chain couples TRBV19 to TRBJ2-5; a weak D match, TRBD2 (6 bases). The V gene's germline CDR1 is LNHDA and CDR2 SQIVND (reference sequence). Trimming left V 3 bases short and J 2 bases short, with 13 bases between. This CDR3 comprises 15 residues. CDR3 residues: CASSMAGTTQETQYF. CDR3 in DNA: TGTGCCAGTAGTATGGCGGGAACCACTCAAGAGACCCAGTACTTC.

The chain carries TRBV5-1 and TRBJ2-4, with 12 bases identical to TRBD2. Germline lookup yields CDR1 SGHRS and CDR2 YFSETQ. The CDR3 is 20 amino acids. Germline trimming cut 1 base from V and 6 bases from J; bases unmatched to any gene: 17. The CDR3 reads CASSLTGVGLAGGSGNIQYF. In DNA, the CDR3 is TGCGCCAGCAGCTTGACAGGTGTTGGGCTAGCGGGAGGGTCGGGAAACATTCAGTACTTC.

The gene calls are TRBV11-3 and TRBJ2-1, with 10 bases identical to TRBD2. V gave up 1 base and J gave up 4 bases; unmatched junction bases: 7. The CDR3 contains 17 residues. Germline CDR1 and CDR2: SGHNT and YENEEA. CDR3 in DNA: TGTGCCAGCAGCTTAGGGGGGGGACTAGCGCGATACAATGAGCAGTTCTTC. Its protein is CASSLGGGLARYNEQFF.

The chain has TRBV27 and TRBJ2-1; TRBD1 aligns across 9 bases. Losses at the gene ends were 5 bases for V and 6 bases for J; bases not matched to a gene: 8. The V gene's germline CDR1 is MNHEY and CDR2 SMNVEV (reference sequence). This CDR3 contains 15 residues. CDR3 sequence: CASSTNRGQGNEQFF. The CDR3 region has the DNA TGTGCCAGCAGTACGAACAGGGGGCAGGGCAATGAGCAGTTCTTC.

This clone was recorded a few times. The chain has TRBV7-2 and TRBJ2-7; 10 bases match TRBD2. Germline V lookup: CDR1 SGHTA, CDR2 FQGNSA. V lost 1 base, J lost 6 bases, and 12 bases stayed unmatched. This CDR3 has 17 amino acids. CDR3 region: CASSLGPAGGPSSEQYF. CDR3 DNA sequence: TGTGCCAGCAGCTTAGGGCCAGCGGGAGGGCCCTCTAGCGAGCAGTACTTC. Based on the CDR3 plus reference TRBV7-2 and TRBJ2-7, the full variable domain is GAGVSQSPSNKVTEKGKDVELRCDPISGHTALYWYRQSLGQGLEFLIYFQGNSAPDKSGLPSDRFSAERTGGSVSTLTIQRTQQEDSAVYLCASSLGPAGGPSSEQYFGPGTRLTVT.

The V gene is TRBV9, the J gene TRBJ1-1; no reliable D call. Trimming removed 3 bases from V and 2 bases from J, with 14 bases in between. CDR1 is SGDLS, CDR2 YYNGEE, per germline. The CDR3 has 15 amino acids. Here the CDR3 reads CASSAIQFSNTEAFF. The CDR3, as DNA: TGTGCCAGCAGCGCCATACAGTTTTCCAACACTGAAGCTTTCTTT.

The chain has TRBV27 and TRBJ1-5; the D gene is possibly TRBD1 (6 bases). From germline, CDR1 is MNHEY and CDR2 SMNVEV (reference sequence). The V gene lost 5 bases and the J gene lost 4 bases, with 15 bases spanning the gap. This CDR3 spans 15 amino acids. The CDR3 coding sequence is TGTGCCAGCAGTCCATGGGACAAGCCAAATCAGCCCCAGCATTTT. It specifies CASSPWDKPNQPQHF.

V is TRBV3-1 (or the pseudogene TRBV3-2) and J is TRBJ2-2, with 7 bases fitting TRBD1. With V trimmed by 4 bases and J by 3 bases, 8 bases remained unmatched. Germline CDR1 reads LGHDT; CDR2 reads YNNKEL (reference sequence). There are 16 residues in the CDR3. The CDR3 DNA follows: TGTGCCAGCAGCCTGTCGACAGGGCTGGACACCGGGGAGCTGTTTTTT. The encoded protein is CASSLSTGLDTGELFF.

The V and J genes are TRBV27 and TRBJ1-1; 11 bases fit TRBD1. CDR1 MNHEY and CDR2 SMNVEV come from the germline V gene (reference sequence). With V trimmed by 5 bases and J by 4 bases, 9 bases remained unmatched. There are 16 residues in the CDR3. CDR3 DNA sequence: TGTGCCAGCAGTCCAAGGACCGGGACAGGGGGCACTGAAGCTTTCTTT. Protein product: CASSPRTGTGGTEAFF.

As regards this clone: Other nucleotide sequences in the sample specify the same CDR3. The chain links TRBV19 to TRBJ2-4, with D maybe TRBD1 (5 bases). Between the trimmed V and J ends, which lost 4 bases and 0 bases, there was a span of 10 bases. CDR1 is LNHDA, CDR2 SQIVND, per germline (reference sequence). This CDR3 has 15 residues. CDR3 DNA sequence: TGTGCCAGTAGTACGTCCACAGGAGCCAAAAACATTCAGTACTTC. Amino acid sequence: CASSTSTGAKNIQYF.

CDR3 DNA sequence: TGTGCCAGCAGCCAAGCTCAGGTTAGGGAAAAACTGTTTTTT. The encoded protein is CASSQAQVREKLFF. The rearrangement joins TRBV7-9 to TRBJ1-4; D unresolved. The germline V and J ends were trimmed by 5 bases and 8 bases, with 15 bases remaining between them. The CDR3 sequence is 14 residues long. The V gene's germline CDR1 is SEHNR and CDR2 FQNEAQ (reference sequence).

The chain has TRBV19 and TRBJ2-2; 8 bases are a match to TRBD1. Trimming took 6 bases from V and 5 from J; bases not matched to a gene: 2. The CDR3 loop spans 13 amino acids. Germline values: CDR1 LNHDA, CDR2 SQIVND (reference sequence). CDR3 in DNA: TGTGCCAGTAGCAGGGGGCAAACCGGGGAGCTGTTTTTT. Its translation is CASSRGQTGELFF.

This clone occurred a few times. The chain links TRBV29-1 to TRBJ2-7; the match to TRBD1 covers 10 bases. The CDR3 is 13 residues long. CDR1 and CDR2 (germline): SQVTM, ANQGSEA. J was trimmed by 2 bases and V by 7 bases; bases with no gene match: 5. CDR3 nucleotides: TGCAGCGGGGGGGGACAGGGGACCTACGAGCAGTACTTC. Translation: CSGGGQGTYEQYF.

Points on this clone: Being one base from a much bigger clone, this may be a read error. The J gene is TRBJ2-1, the V gene TRBV27; D gene unclear. The V gene's germline CDR1 is MNHEY and CDR2 SMNVEV (reference sequence). The CDR3 is made up of 18 amino acids. The CDR3 sequence is CTSSPLGPRGFSYNEQFF. The CDR3 nucleotides are TGTACCAGCAGTCCTCTCGGTCCCCGCGGATTCTCCTACAATGAGCAGTTCTTC.

This chain connects TRBV7-2 to TRBJ2-2, with a possible D match to TRBD1 (6 bases). Germline assignment: CDR1 SGHTA and CDR2 FQGNSA. This CDR3 region has 13 residues. The V gene lost 2 bases and the J gene lost 6 bases, with 7 bases spanning the gap. Written as DNA, the CDR3 is TGTGCCAGCAGCTTAAACAGGGCCGGGGAGCTGTTTTTT. It codes for CASSLNRAGELFF.

This clone was detected ten times or more. The chain is built from TRBV6-6 and TRBJ1-3; 9 nucleotides match TRBD1. V trimming: 0 bases; J trimming: 4 bases; junction bases outside the gene matches: 1. The CDR3 spans 15 residues. Germline CDR1 and CDR2: MNHNY and SVGAGI (reference sequence). The DNA for the CDR3 is TGTGCCAGCAGTTACTCGGGGACAGGGGGAAACACCATATATTTT. Amino acid sequence: CASSYSGTGGNTIYF.

J is TRBJ2-1 and V is TRBV10-3; no reliable D call. Germline V gene sequence: CDR1 ENHRY, CDR2 SYGVKD. The CDR3 runs 11 residues. V was clipped by 3 bases and J by 14 bases, with 11 bases between them. The CDR3 DNA reads TGTGCCATCAGTGAATCAGAGGAGAAGTTCTTC. This codes for CAISESEEKFF.

CDR3 amino acids: CASSQDRAGLNEKLFF. DNA for the CDR3: TGCGCCAGCAGCCAAGATAGGGCGGGCCTTAATGAAAAACTGTTTTTT. The rearrangement uses TRBV4-3 and TRBJ1-4; D remains unclear. Trimming left V 0 bases short and J 4 bases short, with 12 bases between. The CDR3 runs 16 residues. The V gene's germline CDR1 is LGHNA and CDR2 YSLEER.